Below, 32 T cell receptor beta chains from the same sample are listed, as sequenced in a study of blood T cell repertoires in COVID-19. Sequencing was performed with immunoSEQ multiplex PCR; in TCRdb, only in-frame clones are kept and a portion is missing. The data show some 250,000 clones, about 81% seen once. Sequencing was done on a sample of peripheral blood. Receptors were obtained from a woman aged 60-75 years with active or convalescent COVID-19.

V is TRBV6-2 or TRBV6-3 and J is TRBJ2-5; TRBD1 agrees at 9 bases. V was clipped by 4 bases and J by 5 bases; unmatched bases: 14. The germline V gene encodes CDR1 MNHEY and CDR2 SVGEGT. The CDR3 runs to 17 residues. This CDR3 is CASSLQGAPRFGETQYF. The CDR3 bases are TGTGCCAGCAGTTTACAGGGGGCCCCACGGTTCGGCGAGACCCAGTACTTC.

The V gene is TRBV19, the J gene TRBJ2-3; 7 nucleotides agree with TRBD2. This CDR3 has 16 amino acids. Germline V gene data show CDR1 as LNHDA and CDR2 as SQIVND (reference sequence). V lost 6 bases and J lost 0; bases outside the gene matches: 9. The CDR3: CASSVIMGGSTDTQYF. For the CDR3, the DNA is TGTGCCAGTAGCGTGATTATGGGGGGGAGCACAGATACGCAGTATTTT.

The chain's CDR3 is CASSGERGRTLNTEAFF. In DNA form, the CDR3 reads TGTGCCAGCAGCGGGGAGAGGGGGCGAACCCTGAACACTGAAGCTTTCTTT. The rearrangement links TRBV2 to TRBJ1-1; 7 nucleotides line up with TRBD1. V gave up 6 bases and J gave up 0 bases; unmatched junction bases: 13. CDR1 is SNHLY and CDR2 is FYNNEI in the germline V gene. The CDR3 totals 17 residues.

V and J are TRBV7-2 and TRBJ2-1; TRBD2 matches 10 bases. Germline CDR1 is SGHTA and CDR2 is FQGNSA. V was pared by 2 bases and J by 5 bases, with 12 bases of the junction left unmatched. The CDR3 consists of 18 residues. CDR3 sequence (DNA): TGTGCCAGCAGCTTAAGACGAAGCGGGGGGGCCCAACACAATGAGCAGTTCTTC. Amino acids: CASSLRRSGGAQHNEQFF.

The chain carries TRBV12-3 or TRBV12-4 and TRBJ1-3; tentatively, D is TRBD1 (5 bases). V gave up 8 bases and J gave up 7 bases, with 15 bases separating them. CDR3 length: 13 residues. CDR3 loop: CASARLGGNTIYF. The CDR3 region has the DNA TGTGCCAGCGCTCGGCTGGGGGGGAACACCATATATTTT.

This rearrangement joins TRBV30 to TRBJ1-3; D unresolved. The V gene's germline CDR1 is GTSNPN and CDR2 SVGIG (reference sequence). Trimming removed 5 bases from V and 0 bases from J, with 8 bases in between. The CDR3 runs 13 residues. CDR3 amino acids: CAWVADSGNTIYF. CDR3 nucleotide sequence: TGTGCCTGGGTGGCGGACTCTGGAAACACCATATATTTT. The variable domain in full, with the rest retrieved from reference TRBV30 and TRBJ1-3, is SQTIHQWPATLVQPVGSPLSLECTVEGTSNPNLYWYRQAAGRGLQLLFYSVGIGQISSEVPQNLSASRPQDRQFILSSKKLLLSDSGFYLCAWVADSGNTIYFGEGSWLTVV.

The gene calls are TRBV5-4 and TRBJ2-5; 8 bases line up with TRBD2. V lost 5 bases, J lost 5 bases, and 23 bases stayed unmatched. CDR1 and CDR2 from the germline V gene are SGHNT and YYREEE (reference sequence). This CDR3 spans 19 amino acids. The CDR3 sequence is CASSTKGVSSGGIRETQYF. DNA for the CDR3: TGTGCCAGCAGTACGAAAGGGGTTTCGAGCGGGGGCATTCGGGAGACCCAGTACTTC.

The chain combines TRBV7-8 with TRBJ2-7; TRBD1 is a possible D gene (6 bases). Germline V gene data show CDR1 as SGHVS and CDR2 as FQNEAQ. This CDR3 spans 16 amino acids. V lost 5 bases and J lost 5, with 22 bases in between. CDR3 in DNA: TGTGCCAGCAGCCCGAACAGGGTGAGACCCCTCGACGAGCAGTACTTC. This translates into CASSPNRVRPLDEQYF.

This chain uses TRBV30 with TRBJ1-1; no reliable D call. CDR1 GTSNPN and CDR2 SVGIG come from the germline V gene (reference sequence). The ends were cut back, 2 bases at V and 0 bases at J, with 13 bases in the middle. This CDR3 has 15 residues. The CDR3 loop reads CAWSTNGLLNTEAFF. The CDR3 coding sequence is TGTGCCTGGAGTACTAACGGACTTTTGAACACTGAAGCTTTCTTT.

This clone was found once. The CDR3: CASSPQGLTNTGELFF. CDR3 in DNA: TGTGCCAGCAGCCCCCAGGGACTCACGAACACCGGGGAGCTGTTTTTT. V gene TRBV7-9 combines with J gene TRBJ2-2; a possible D gene is TRBD2 (6 bases). There are 16 residues in the CDR3. The germline V gene encodes CDR1 SEHNR and CDR2 FQNEAQ (reference sequence). V was trimmed by 5 bases and J by 0 bases, leaving 13 bases between them.

The chain employs TRBV9 and TRBJ2-2, with 7 bases that match TRBD2. From germline, CDR1 is SGDLS and CDR2 YYNGEE. Trimming at V came to 3 bases and at J to 6 bases, leaving 8 bases not matched to a gene. This CDR3 has 15 residues. CDR3 loop: CASSGGLVPSGELFF. The DNA for the CDR3 is TGTGCCAGCAGCGGCGGACTAGTTCCGTCCGGGGAGCTGTTTTTT. The full variable domain, with the rest looked up from reference TRBV9 and TRBJ2-2, is DSGVTQTPKHLITATGQRVTLRCSPRSGDLSVYWYQQSLDQGLQFLIQYYNGEERAKGNILERFSAQQFPDLHSELNLSSLELGDSALYFCASSGGLVPSGELFFGEGSRLTVL.

The chain has TRBV30 and TRBJ2-6; 10 bases are a match to TRBD1. This CDR3 spans 16 amino acids. The germline V gene encodes CDR1 GTSNPN and CDR2 SVGIG (reference sequence). V trimming: 3 bases; J trimming: 4 bases; junction bases outside the gene matches: 6. CDR3 in amino acids: CAWSLTGGGGANVLTF. In DNA, the CDR3 is TGTGCCTGGAGCCTGACAGGGGGCGGAGGGGCCAACGTCCTGACTTTC.

The chain joins TRBV18 to TRBJ1-6; TRBD1 might be the D (5 bases). V dropped 3 bases and J dropped 0 bases, with 15 bases sitting between them. The CDR3 extends over 18 amino acids. CDR1 is KGHSH, CDR2 LQKENI, per germline. CDR3 in DNA: TGTGCCAGCTCACCCCTCGCCGGGGGAAGCTCCTATAATTCACCCCTCCACTTT. Translation gives CASSPLAGGSSYNSPLHF.

CDR3 DNA: TGTGCCAGCAGTGATTTAGGGACTAGCGATTTTGCAGATACGCAGTATTTT. The encoded protein is CASSDLGTSDFADTQYF. The chain uses TRBV2 and TRBJ2-3; 10 nucleotides align to TRBD2. J lost 4 bases, V lost 3 bases, and 10 bases had no gene match. This CDR3 contains 17 residues. The germline V gene has CDR1 SNHLY and CDR2 FYNNEI.

The rearrangement links TRBV5-1 to TRBJ1-1, with TRBD1 matching over 10 bases. The CDR3 length is 17 residues. Germline V gene data show CDR1 as SGHRS and CDR2 as YFSETQ. Trimming cost V 4 bases and J 1 base; bases outside gene matches: 10. CDR3 sequence (DNA): TGCGCCAGCAGCCAGCGGACAGGGGGATCCTGGAACACTGAAGCTTTCTTT. Protein: CASSQRTGGSWNTEAFF.

This clone was recorded only once. The genes are TRBV30 and TRBJ1-5; D remains unclear. This CDR3 has 13 amino acids. From germline, CDR1 is GTSNPN and CDR2 SVGIG (reference sequence). V lost 3 bases, J lost 5 bases, and 11 bases lay in between. In DNA, the CDR3 is TGTGCCTGGAGCGAAGATTCGGATCAGCCCCAGCATTTT. It encodes CAWSEDSDQPQHF.

This chain's CDR3 is CAWSALTGGFEKLFF. The CDR3 DNA sequence: TGTGCCTGGAGTGCCCTGACAGGGGGCTTCGAAAAACTGTTTTTT. The rearrangement joins TRBV30 to TRBJ1-4, with 10 bases that match TRBD1. The germline V gene encodes CDR1 GTSNPN and CDR2 SVGIG (reference sequence). The CDR3 is 15 residues long. Trimming took 1 base from V and 8 from J; bases not matched to a gene: 7.

The chain uses TRBV14 and TRBJ1-1; TRBD1 agrees at 9 bases. The CDR3 runs 15 residues. V was pared by 4 bases and J by 4 bases, with 7 bases of the junction left unmatched. Per the germline V gene, CDR1 is SGHDN and CDR2 is FVKESK. CDR3 residues: CASSRTGAGSTEAFF. The CDR3 DNA is TGTGCCAGCAGCCGGACAGGGGCTGGGTCCACTGAAGCTTTCTTT.

This clone was detected a few times. The gene calls are TRBV29-1 and TRBJ1-2, with 8 bases aligning to TRBD1. Trimming cost V 7 bases and J 0 bases; bases outside gene matches: 4. The CDR3 has 13 residues. Germline-derived CDR1 and CDR2 are SQVTM and ANQGSEA. CDR3 sequence: CSAAQGANYGYTF. Written as DNA, the CDR3 is TGCAGCGCTGCACAGGGGGCTAACTATGGCTACACCTTC. Full variable domain (rest looked up from reference TRBV29-1 and TRBJ1-2): SAVISQKPSRDICQRGTSLTIQCQVDSQVTMMFWYRQQPGQSLTLIATANQGSEATYESGFVIDKFPISRPNLTFSTLTVSNMSPEDSSIYLCSAAQGANYGYTFGSGTRLTVV.

The chain couples TRBV30 to TRBJ2-5, with 10 positions matching TRBD2. V dropped 4 bases and J dropped 5; count of bases not matched to a gene: 13. Germline V CDR1 and CDR2: GTSNPN, SVGIG (reference sequence). The CDR3 runs 16 residues. CDR3 DNA: TGTGCCTGGACAAGAAAGCGGGGGGGCTCGATGGAGACCCAGTACTTC. It translates to CAWTRKRGGSMETQYF.

This rearrangement joins TRBV6-2 or TRBV6-3 to TRBJ2-3, with TRBD2 matching 10 bases. V gave up 6 bases and J gave up 4 bases; unmatched junction bases: 10. CDR1 is MNHEY and CDR2 is SVGEGT in the germline V gene. The CDR3 sequence is 16 residues long. The chain's CDR3 is CASSSGLAAEADTQYF. As DNA, the CDR3 is TGTGCCAGCAGCTCCGGACTAGCGGCCGAGGCAGATACGCAGTATTTT.

The J gene is TRBJ1-1, the V gene TRBV28, with 7 bases fitting TRBD1. In germline, CDR1 is MDHEN, CDR2 SYDVKM. V was pared by 3 bases and J by 1 base, with 5 bases of the junction left unmatched. The CDR3 runs to 15 residues. CDR3 sequence: CASSFPTGQNTEAFF. For the CDR3, the DNA is TGTGCCAGCAGTTTTCCGACAGGGCAGAACACTGAAGCTTTCTTT.

This clone has just a few counts. The chain is built from TRBV19 and TRBJ2-5, with TRBD2 matching over 8 bases. Unmatched junction bases numbered 14, after V lost 4 bases and J lost 7 bases. This CDR3 contains 16 residues. From germline, CDR1 is LNHDA and CDR2 SQIVND (reference sequence). The CDR3: CASSKAGAGRERTQYF. CDR3 nucleotide sequence: TGTGCCAGTAGTAAAGCGGGGGCCGGGCGGGAAAGGACCCAGTACTTC.

The V call is TRBV29-1, the J call TRBJ2-5; D perhaps matches TRBD1 (6 bases). CDR1 is SQVTM and CDR2 is ANQGSEA in the germline V gene. This CDR3 is built from 13 residues. The V gene lost 3 bases and the J gene lost 5 bases, with 13 bases spanning the gap. The CDR3 DNA follows: TGCAGCGTTGACAGGGGTTTTGGGGAGACCCAGTACTTC. It codes for CSVDRGFGETQYF.

The V and J genes are TRBV9 and TRBJ2-1; 7 bases match TRBD2. The CDR3 is made up of 15 amino acids. In germline, CDR1 is SGDLS, CDR2 YYNGEE. V trimming: 3 bases; J trimming: 1 base; junction bases outside the gene matches: 4. CDR3 nucleotides: TGTGCCAGCAGCGCCCTGGGGGGGTCCTACAATGAGCAGTTCTTC. It translates to CASSALGGSYNEQFF.

The V and J genes are TRBV6-4 and TRBJ1-2; D might be TRBD1 (5 bases). Germline CDR1 MRHNA, CDR2 SNTAGT. There are 16 residues in the CDR3. Trimming pared 4 bases from V and 0 bases from J, leaving 15 bases between. This CDR3 is CASSGPTGIPNYGYTF. The CDR3 DNA is TGTGCCAGCAGTGGCCCTACAGGTATCCCTAACTATGGCTACACCTTC.

The chain recombines TRBV29-1 with TRBJ1-1; 9 nucleotides align to TRBD1. The CDR3 has 13 amino acids. Germline CDR1 SQVTM, CDR2 ANQGSEA. V shed 8 bases, J shed 5 bases, and the junction held 9 bases outside the gene matches. CDR3 sequence reads: CSISRTGDTEAFF. The CDR3 nucleotides read TGCAGCATTAGCCGGACAGGGGATACTGAAGCTTTCTTT.

J is TRBJ1-4 and V is TRBV15; D is possibly TRBD1 (6 bases). The germline CDR1 and CDR2 sequences are LNHNV and YYDKDF (reference sequence). The CDR3 is made up of 15 amino acids. V was clipped by 11 bases and J by 5 bases, with 21 bases between them. The chain's CDR3 is CAAGSKGQLNEKLFF. The CDR3 DNA follows: TGTGCCGCTGGATCGAAAGGACAGCTAAATGAAAAACTGTTTTTT.

This sequence joins TRBV3-1 (or the pseudogene TRBV3-2) and TRBJ2-3; 10 bases match TRBD1. The germline CDR1 and CDR2 sequences are LGHDT and YNNKEL (reference sequence). The length of the CDR3 is 15 residues. The trim removed 1 base at V and 8 bases at J, leaving 6 bases unmatched. The CDR3, as DNA: TGTGCCAGCAGCCAAGGGGGACAGGGGTGGGGTACGCAGTATTTT. It specifies CASSQGGQGWGTQYF.

This clone was observed a single time. CDR3 DNA: TGCAGCGTTGTGTGGGGGACAGGGGCAGGCTACACCTTC. This gives the protein CSVVWGTGAGYTF. The chain joins TRBV29-1 to TRBJ1-2; 10 bases align to TRBD1. The germline gives CDR1 SQVTM, CDR2 ANQGSEA. The CDR3 spans 13 residues. Unmatched junction bases numbered 7, after V lost 4 bases and J lost 8 bases.

This sequence joins TRBV3-1 (or the pseudogene TRBV3-2) and TRBJ1-2; 7 nucleotides line up with TRBD1. This CDR3 spans 14 amino acids. Germline CDR1 is LGHDT and CDR2 is YNNKEL (reference sequence). The ends lost 7 bases at V and 0 bases at J; junction bases unmatched: 5. The CDR3 DNA follows: TGTGCCAGCAACCAGGGGGGAGCTAACTATGGCTACACCTTC. Translation: CASNQGGANYGYTF.

Here the CDR3 DNA reads TGTGCCAGCAGCCGACCCTATTCCCCGGGGGGCAGGGGGCCCACTGAAGCTTTCTTT. The encoded protein is CASSRPYSPGGRGPTEAFF. The chain joins TRBV3-1 (or the pseudogene TRBV3-2) to TRBJ1-1; 8 bases map to TRBD1. Germline V gene lookup returns CDR1 LGHDT and CDR2 YNNKEL (reference sequence). Losses at the gene ends were 4 bases for V and 4 bases for J; bases not matched to a gene: 20. The CDR3 consists of 19 residues.